Below, 14 T cell receptor beta chains from the same sample are listed, as sequenced in a study of blood T cells in healthy people across ages. Primers used in a second PCR of roughly 6 to 11 cycles were a sample-barcoded 5' primer and a J-beta primer mix. A single record per CDR3 protein comes from TCRdb applying MiXCR to the 5' RACE reads. The sample contains about 1.8 million distinct CDR3 sequences, roughly 50% of which appear only once. Material: blood. These receptors came from a woman aged 40 to 50 in good health.

V gene TRBV28 combines with J gene TRBJ2-1; D is uncertain. V lost 7 bases to trimming and J lost 9 bases, with 16 bases between them. Germline loops: CDR1 MDHEN, CDR2 SYDVKM. The CDR3 totals 13 residues. The CDR3 protein is CASTFPGFGEQFF. DNA of the CDR3: TGTGCCAGCACCTTCCCGGGCTTCGGTGAGCAGTTCTTC.

The table lists this clonotype with a few counts. The rearrangement joins TRBV5-1 to TRBJ1-2, with 11 bases identical to TRBD1. The CDR3 loop spans 15 amino acids. V lost 4 bases, J lost 3 bases, and 5 bases stayed unmatched. Germline V gene data show CDR1 as SGHRS and CDR2 as YFSETQ. CDR3: CASSPGQGVDYGYTF. The CDR3, as DNA: TGCGCCAGCAGCCCGGGACAGGGGGTAGACTATGGCTACACCTTC.

J is TRBJ2-5 and V is TRBV5-1, with D tentatively TRBD2 (5 bases). Germline CDR1 is SGHRS and CDR2 is YFSETQ. V was cut by 4 bases and J by 5 bases, with 18 bases left in between. The CDR3 length is 15 residues. In DNA form, the CDR3 reads TGCGCCAGCAGCGCCATACCTCTTACTAGGGAGACCCAGTACTTC. This sequence encodes CASSAIPLTRETQYF.

As for this clonotype: It may be a read error: a sequence one base away is much more abundant. The chain links TRBV4-2 to TRBJ2-3; D unresolved. The CDR3 contains 12 residues. The V end lost 3 bases, the J end lost 2 bases, and 3 bases lay between the germline ends. Germline V gene lookup returns CDR1 LGHNA and CDR2 YNFKEQ. CDR3 sequence reads: CASSHTTDTQYF. The CDR3, as DNA: TGTGCCAGCAGCCACACCACAGATACGCAGTATTTT.

The chain is built from TRBV20-1 and TRBJ2-5; D may be TRBD2 (6 bases). The end of the DNA aligns better with TRBJ2-7, so the J call may be wrong. This CDR3 has 18 residues. The germline gives CDR1 DFQATT, CDR2 SNEGSKA (reference sequence). As DNA, the CDR3 is TGCAGTGCTAGAGGATTTAAGACCCGGATTAGCGGCGAATACGAGCAGTACTTC. Protein product: CSARGFKTRISGEYEQYF.

The chain is built from TRBV20-1 and TRBJ1-2; 9 bases line up with TRBD1. This CDR3 is built from 13 residues. The junction had 5 bases not matched to a gene; V was cut back by 5 bases and J by 4 bases. Germline assignment: CDR1 DFQATT and CDR2 SNEGSKA (reference sequence). The CDR3 protein is CSASGQGFYGYTF. In DNA form, the CDR3 reads TGCAGTGCTTCTGGACAGGGGTTCTATGGCTACACCTTC.

This clonotype was observed a few times. The chain recombines TRBV12-3 or TRBV12-4 with TRBJ2-1; 10 nucleotides line up with TRBD2. The CDR3 spans 15 residues. The V and J ends lost 2 bases and 8 bases, in that order; junction bases with no gene match: 6. The CDR3 nucleotides are TGTGCCAGCAGTTTATTGAGCGGGGGGGCGTATGAGCAGTTCTTC. Its translation is CASSLLSGGAYEQFF.

The V call is TRBV7-2, the J call TRBJ1-5; a possible D gene is TRBD1 (6 bases). Trimming removed 2 bases at V and 2 bases at J, with 13 bases between. Germline CDR1 is SGHTA and CDR2 is FQGNSA. The length of the CDR3 is 16 residues. The CDR3 DNA follows: TGTGCCAGCAGCTTAACGGGACACCCTGGCAATCAGCCCCAGCATTTT. Its protein product is CASSLTGHPGNQPQHF. The entire variable domain, with the rest obtained from reference TRBV7-2 and TRBJ1-5, is as follows: GAGVSQSPSNKVTEKGKDVELRCDPISGHTALYWYRQSLGQGLEFLIYFQGNSAPDKSGLPSDRFSAERTGGSVSTLTIQRTQQEDSAVYLCASSLTGHPGNQPQHFGDGTRLSIL.

This clonotype was found a few times. J is TRBJ2-1 and V is TRBV4-3, with TRBD2 matching 14 bases. This CDR3 is built from 16 residues. Germline V gene sequence: CDR1 LGHNA, CDR2 YSLEER. Trimming cost V 1 base and J 8 bases; bases outside gene matches: 4. Here the CDR3 reads CASSQGLAGGLYEQFF. DNA of the CDR3: TGCGCCAGCAGCCAAGGACTAGCGGGGGGGCTTTATGAGCAGTTCTTC.

This sequence joins TRBV20-1 and TRBJ1-4; TRBD1 agrees at 7 bases. Germline V gene sequence: CDR1 DFQATT, CDR2 SNEGSKA (reference sequence). The CDR3 totals 12 residues. V lost 8 bases and J lost 8; bases outside the gene matches: 8. The CDR3 loop reads CSFRTGGEKLFF. CDR3 nucleotides: TGCAGTTTTAGGACAGGTGGCGAAAAACTGTTTTTT.

J is TRBJ1-1 and V is TRBV7-6, with TRBD1 matching 7 bases. CDR1 is SGHVS and CDR2 is FNYEAQ in the germline V gene. The CDR3 spans 16 residues. Trimming took 3 bases from V and 1 from J; bases not matched to a gene: 8. The CDR3 sequence: CASSLGVGTANTEAFF. The CDR3 DNA reads as TGTGCCAGCAGCTTGGGAGTGGGGACAGCGAACACTGAAGCTTTCTTT.

V is TRBV5-1 and J is TRBJ2-1; the D call may be TRBD1 or TRBD2 (5 bases each). Germline values: CDR1 SGHRS, CDR2 YFSETQ. Trimming cost V 3 bases and J 0 bases, with 19 bases left between them. CDR3 size: 18 residues. The CDR3 nucleotides read TGCGCCAGCAGCTCAGGACTCTTGGGGGAAAGCTCCTACAATGAGCAGTTCTTC. Translating gives CASSSGLLGESSYNEQFF.

The chain carries TRBV28 and TRBJ1-6; TRBD1 aligns across 8 bases. The CDR3 length is 16 residues. V lost 5 bases and J lost 9; bases outside the gene matches: 12. The germline V gene has CDR1 MDHEN and CDR2 SYDVKM. In nucleotides, the CDR3 is TGTGCCAGCAGTGGAAGGACAGGGTTGTTCGTTTCACCCCTCCACTTT. Amino acids: CASSGRTGLFVSPLHF.

The table lists this clonotype with a few counts. J is TRBJ1-5 and V is TRBV3-1; weak D call: TRBD1 (5 bases). Germline assignment: CDR1 LGHDT and CDR2 YNNKEL (reference sequence). V shed 0 bases and J shed 7 bases, with 13 bases lying between them. This CDR3 comprises 15 residues. CDR3: CASSQDLGVGQPQHF. DNA for the CDR3: TGTGCCAGCAGCCAAGATCTGGGGGTCGGACAGCCCCAGCATTTT.